The 27 T cell receptor beta chains reported below all come from one sample, sequenced in a study of blood T cell repertoires in COVID-19. Clones were read by immunoSEQ multiplex PCR, and TCRdb kept only the in-frame ones, dropping some. The sample carries a few hundred thousand clones, roughly 88% recorded once. Sequenced material: peripheral blood. The receptors originated from a woman aged 40 to 50 who had recovered from COVID-19.

The chain is built from TRBV3-1 (or the pseudogene TRBV3-2) and TRBJ1-1; 10 nucleotides line up with TRBD1. This CDR3 is built from 15 residues. J was trimmed by 2 bases and V by 4 bases; bases with no gene match: 4. CDR1 is LGHDT and CDR2 is YNNKEL in the germline V gene (reference sequence). CDR3 sequence reads: CASSPGDRGNTEAFF. Written as DNA, the CDR3 is TGTGCCAGCAGCCCAGGGGACAGGGGAAACACTGAAGCTTTCTTT.

The chain combines TRBV5-1 with TRBJ2-5; TRBD2 is a possible D gene (5 bases). Germline V gene lookup returns CDR1 SGHRS and CDR2 YFSETQ. Between the trimmed V and J ends, which lost 7 bases and 1 base, there was a span of 14 bases. This CDR3 is 14 amino acids long. The CDR3 is CASAAAQPQETQYF. CDR3 DNA: TGCGCCAGCGCAGCGGCTCAGCCCCAAGAGACCCAGTACTTC.

The J gene is TRBJ2-1, the V gene TRBV7-6, with TRBD2 matching over 7 bases. Germline assignment: CDR1 SGHVS and CDR2 FNYEAQ. Trimming took 1 base from V and 6 from J; bases not matched to a gene: 6. CDR3 size: 15 residues. CDR3 bases: TGTGCCAGCAGCTTAGACCCGACTAGCAGCAATGAGCAGTTCTTC. This codes for CASSLDPTSSNEQFF. Using reference TRBV7-6 and TRBJ2-1 for the parts outside the CDR3, the full variable domain is GAGVSQSPRYKVTKRGQDVALRCDPISGHVSLYWYRQALGQGPEFLTYFNYEAQQDKSGLPNDRFSAERPEGSISTLTIQRTEQRDSAMYRCASSLDPTSSNEQFFGPGTRLTVL.

This chain connects TRBV2 to TRBJ2-1, with 12 bases lining up with TRBD2. This CDR3 has 15 residues. Germline CDR1 is SNHLY and CDR2 is FYNNEI. Trimming cost V 2 bases and J 8 bases; bases outside gene matches: 4. The CDR3 region is CASSELAGGRDEQFF. The CDR3, as DNA: TGTGCCAGCAGTGAACTAGCGGGGGGGCGCGATGAGCAGTTCTTC.

The V call is TRBV9, the J call TRBJ2-2, with 10 bases lining up with TRBD2. This CDR3 region has 15 residues. J lost 4 bases, V lost 4 bases, and 4 bases had no gene match. The germline gives CDR1 SGDLS, CDR2 YYNGEE. For the CDR3, the DNA is TGTGCCAGCAGCCAAAGGACTAGCGGCACCGGGGAGCTGTTTTTT. Encoded protein: CASSQRTSGTGELFF.

This CDR3 is CASRLDSTHYGYTF. DNA of the CDR3: TGTGCCAGCAGACTCGATAGTACCCACTATGGCTACACCTTC. The chain employs TRBV6-5 and TRBJ1-2; D is unresolved. Germline values: CDR1 MNHEY, CDR2 SVGAGI. The CDR3 covers 14 residues. The V and J ends lost 6 bases and 3 bases respectively, with 14 bases between them.

The rearrangement joins TRBV7-9 to TRBJ1-6, with D possibly matching TRBD1 (5 bases). The CDR3 length is 11 residues. Germline CDR1 reads SEHNR; CDR2 reads FQNEAQ (reference sequence). Trimming cost V 2 bases and J 12 bases, with 5 bases left between them. CDR3 sequence (DNA): TGTGCCAGCAGCTTAAGGGGACCCCTCCACTTT. This translates into CASSLRGPLHF.

V and J are TRBV2 and TRBJ1-1; D may be TRBD1 (6 bases). This CDR3 spans 15 amino acids. CDR1 is SNHLY, CDR2 FYNNEI, per germline. V gave up 5 bases and J gave up 1 base, with 14 bases separating them. The DNA of the CDR3 is TGTGCCAGCAGTCGGCCTCAGGGGACGAACACTGAAGCTTTCTTT. Its translation is CASSRPQGTNTEAFF.

This sequence joins TRBV27 and TRBJ2-7, with a possible D match to TRBD1 (6 bases). From germline, CDR1 is MNHEY and CDR2 SMNVEV (reference sequence). The CDR3 has 13 residues. V was clipped by 5 bases and J by 2 bases, with 10 bases between them. As DNA, the CDR3 is TGTGCCAGCAGTCGATCAGGGGCCTACGAGCAGTACTTC. Residues: CASSRSGAYEQYF.

Only one count was recorded for this clone. CDR3: CASSLAGAGTDTQYF. The CDR3 DNA is TGTGCCAGCAGCTTAGCGGGGGCTGGGACAGATACGCAGTATTTT. This chain links TRBV5-4 with TRBJ2-3; 8 bases are shared with TRBD2. CDR3 length: 15 residues. In germline, CDR1 is SGHNT, CDR2 YYREEE (reference sequence). V dropped 2 bases and J dropped 3; count of bases not matched to a gene: 5.

V usage is TRBV4-3 and J usage is TRBJ1-5; 11 positions agree with TRBD1. This CDR3 has 15 amino acids. Germline V gene data show CDR1 as LGHNA and CDR2 as YSLEER. Trimming cost V 5 bases and J 5 bases; bases outside gene matches: 5. The CDR3 sequence: CASSLDRGRDQPQHF. The CDR3 DNA reads TGCGCCAGCAGCTTGGACAGGGGGCGCGATCAGCCCCAGCATTTT.

The rearrangement uses TRBV6-5 and TRBJ1-1, with D hard to call. V was cut by 7 bases and J by 5 bases, with 8 bases left in between. Germline loops: CDR1 MNHEY, CDR2 SVGAGI. The CDR3 spans 11 residues. The CDR3 is CASTRGTEAFF. Written as DNA, the CDR3 is TGTGCCAGCACCCGAGGGACTGAAGCTTTCTTT.

This sequence joins TRBV5-4 and TRBJ2-7; TRBD2 aligns across 14 bases. CDR1 is SGHNT and CDR2 is YYREEE in the germline V gene (reference sequence). CDR3 length: 17 amino acids. Unmatched junction bases numbered 7, after V lost 4 bases and J lost 1 base. CDR3 nucleotides: TGTGCCAGCAGCCCCGGGACTAGCGGGGGAGGGTCCTACGAGCAGTACTTC. It specifies CASSPGTSGGGSYEQYF.

Notes on this clone: Other nucleotide sequences from this sample produce the same CDR3. This sequence joins TRBV2 and TRBJ1-3, with a possible D match to TRBD1 (5 bases). V was cut by 3 bases and J by 1 base, with 7 bases left in between. The CDR3 extends over 14 amino acids. Germline V gene lookup returns CDR1 SNHLY and CDR2 FYNNEI. The CDR3: CASSEQGSGNTIYF. The CDR3 coding sequence is TGTGCCAGCAGTGAGCAGGGTTCTGGAAACACCATATATTTT. Drawing the rest from reference TRBV2 and TRBJ1-3, the complete variable domain is EPEVTQTPSHQVTQMGQEVILRCVPISNHLYFYWYRQILGQKVEFLVSFYNNEISEKSEIFDDQFSVERPDGSNFTLKIRSTKLEDSAMYFCASSEQGSGNTIYFGEGSWLTVV.

The CDR3 here is CASTLIAGGAYGYTF. The CDR3, as DNA: TGTGCCAGCACCCTAATCGCAGGGGGAGCCTATGGCTACACCTTC. The chain uses TRBV6-5 and TRBJ1-2, with 7 bases aligning to TRBD1. The CDR3 runs 15 residues. Germline V gives CDR1 MNHEY, CDR2 SVGAGI. The V segment lost 7 bases and the J segment 4 bases; nucleotides outside the gene matches: 12.

The CDR3 region is CASSLLPGGQETQYF. CDR3 DNA sequence: TGTGCCAGCAGCTTGTTGCCGGGGGGACAAGAGACCCAGTACTTC. This chain uses TRBV5-6 with TRBJ2-5; 7 nucleotides align to TRBD2. There are 15 residues in the CDR3. After removal of 1 base from V and 2 bases from J, the junction contained 5 bases not matched to a gene. CDR1 is SGHDT and CDR2 is YYEEEE in the germline V gene.

Here the CDR3 reads CARPPLQESTDTQYF. The CDR3 DNA is TGTGCCAGACCCCCTCTACAGGAAAGCACAGATACGCAGTATTTT. V is TRBV19 and J is TRBJ2-3; possible D gene TRBD1, 5 bases. The CDR3 has 15 residues. The germline V and J ends were trimmed by 9 bases and 0 bases, with 16 bases remaining between them. CDR1 LNHDA and CDR2 SQIVND come from the germline V gene (reference sequence). Complete variable domain (other parts from reference TRBV19 and TRBJ2-3): DGGITQSPKYLFRKEGQNVTLSCEQNLNHDAMYWYRQDPGQGLRLIYYSQIVNDFQKGDIAEGYSVSREKKESFPLTVTSAQKNPTAFYLCARPPLQESTDTQYFGPGTRLTVL.

V is TRBV18 and J is TRBJ1-4; 7 nucleotides match TRBD1. From germline, CDR1 is KGHSH and CDR2 LQKENI. The CDR3 spans 14 residues. The junction had 9 bases not matched to a gene; V was cut back by 6 bases and J by 8 bases. CDR3 region: CASSDTGVREKLFF. The CDR3 bases are TGTGCCAGCTCGGACACAGGGGTTAGGGAAAAACTGTTTTTT.

This clone has just one count. The V call is TRBV9, the J call TRBJ2-1, with TRBD2 matching 11 bases. In germline, CDR1 is SGDLS, CDR2 YYNGEE. The CDR3 loop spans 17 amino acids. V gave up 7 bases and J gave up 8 bases; unmatched junction bases: 17. CDR3 residues: CASDLTPLAGGPHEQFF. The CDR3 DNA is TGTGCCAGCGACCTAACCCCCCTAGCGGGGGGTCCCCATGAGCAGTTCTTC. Full variable domain (outside the CDR3, taken from reference TRBV9 and TRBJ2-1): DSGVTQTPKHLITATGQRVTLRCSPRSGDLSVYWYQQSLDQGLQFLIQYYNGEERAKGNILERFSAQQFPDLHSELNLSSLELGDSALYFCASDLTPLAGGPHEQFFGPGTRLTVL.

This chain's CDR3 is CASSVDGRLASPLHF. CDR3 DNA sequence: TGTGCCAGCAGCGTAGACGGCAGGTTGGCTTCACCCCTCCACTTT. V and J are TRBV9 and TRBJ1-6; D not certain. V was clipped by 0 bases and J by 9 bases, with 13 bases between them. Germline assignment: CDR1 SGDLS and CDR2 YYNGEE. CDR3 length equals 15 residues.

The genes are TRBV6-5 and TRBJ1-6; 9 bases are a match to TRBD1. CDR3 length: 15 amino acids. Per the germline V gene, CDR1 is MNHEY and CDR2 is SVGAGI. With 6 bases clipped from V and 9 bases from J, the junction kept 9 bases outside the gene matches. In DNA form, the CDR3 reads TGTGCCAGCAGAGATGACAGGGGGTTGAGTTCACCCCTCCACTTT. Amino acid sequence: CASRDDRGLSSPLHF.

The rearrangement links TRBV7-2 to TRBJ1-5, with 7 bases that match TRBD1. The CDR3 has 13 amino acids. Germline CDR1 SGHTA, CDR2 FQGNSA. V lost 5 bases, J lost 5 bases, and 3 bases stayed unmatched. CDR3 in amino acids: CASSTQGDQPQHF. CDR3 nucleotide sequence: TGTGCCAGCAGCACCCAGGGGGATCAGCCCCAGCATTTT.

The chain links TRBV5-4 to TRBJ1-5; TRBD1 is a possible D gene (5 bases). V was pared by 3 bases and J by 8 bases, with 21 bases between. The CDR3 has 16 residues. CDR1 is SGHNT, CDR2 YYREEE, per germline (reference sequence). CDR3 nucleotide sequence: TGTGCCAGCAGCTGGAACTTCACAGGCCTCTTGGAGCCCCAGCATTTT. Its translation is CASSWNFTGLLEPQHF.

This chain links TRBV20-1 with TRBJ2-7; perhaps TRBD2 as D (5 bases). CDR3 size: 11 residues. From germline, CDR1 is DFQATT and CDR2 SNEGSKA (reference sequence). V was clipped by 4 bases and J by 6 bases, with 10 bases between them. Here the CDR3 DNA reads TGCAGTGCTAAATATCGGGGCGAGCAGTACTTC. This translates into CSAKYRGEQYF.

V is TRBV3-1 (or the pseudogene TRBV3-2) and J is TRBJ2-3, with a tentative D call TRBD2 (6 bases). CDR1 is LGHDT and CDR2 is YNNKEL in the germline V gene (reference sequence). Trimming removed 2 bases at V and 1 base at J, with 13 bases between. CDR3 length equals 16 residues. In nucleotides, the CDR3 is TGTGCCAGCAGCCAATATGGACCGGGGGGCACAGATACGCAGTATTTT. Its protein product is CASSQYGPGGTDTQYF.

J is TRBJ1-2 and V is TRBV7-2; D ambiguous. The CDR3 consists of 14 residues. V lost 5 bases, J lost 4 bases, and 14 bases lay in between. Germline values: CDR1 SGHTA, CDR2 FQGNSA. CDR3 nucleotide sequence: TGTGCCAGCAGCATCTTGGGGAGAGCCTATGGCTACACCTTC. Amino acids: CASSILGRAYGYTF.

V and J are TRBV2 and TRBJ2-7; 9 bases are shared with TRBD1. The germline V gene has CDR1 SNHLY and CDR2 FYNNEI. Trimming cost V 7 bases and J 2 bases; bases outside gene matches: 6. The CDR3 consists of 14 residues. As DNA, the CDR3 is TGTGCCAGCAAGGACAGGGGAAACCCCTACGAGCAGTACTTC. As protein: CASKDRGNPYEQYF.